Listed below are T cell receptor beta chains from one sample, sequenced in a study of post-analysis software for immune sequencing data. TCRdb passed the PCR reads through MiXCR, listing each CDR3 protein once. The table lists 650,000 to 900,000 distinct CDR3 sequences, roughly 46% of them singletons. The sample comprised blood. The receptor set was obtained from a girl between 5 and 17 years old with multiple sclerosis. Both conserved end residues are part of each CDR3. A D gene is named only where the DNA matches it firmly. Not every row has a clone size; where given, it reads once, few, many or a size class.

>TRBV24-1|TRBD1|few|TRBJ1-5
TGTGCCACTAGTGATGGGGGACAGGGAGTCAATCAGCCCCAGCATTTT
CATSDGGQGVNQPQHF
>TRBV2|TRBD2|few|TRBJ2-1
TGTGCCAGCAGTGTTGGACTAGCGGGAGGGCTATCCTACAATGAGCAGTTCTTC
CASSVGLAGGLSYNEQFF
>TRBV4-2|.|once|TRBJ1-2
TGTGCCAGCAGCCAAGATAGGTTAGACTATGGCTACACCTTC
CASSQDRLDYGYTF
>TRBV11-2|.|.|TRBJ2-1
TGTGCCAGCAGCTTAGGGGGTGGGCGGGCCTACCGGCAGCCCTACAATGAGCAGTTCTTC
CASSLGGGRAYRQPYNEQFF
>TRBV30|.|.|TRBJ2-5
TGTGCCTGGAGTGTACGTGGAGGACAAGAGACCCAGTACTTC
CAWSVRGGQETQYF
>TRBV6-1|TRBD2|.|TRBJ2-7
TGTGCCAGCAGTGGCCCTTGGGCGGGAGGGACCTACGAGCAGTACTTC
CASSGPWAGGTYEQYF
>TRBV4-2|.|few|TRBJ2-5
TGTGCCAGCAGCCAAGCCGGGCCCCAGGGAGAGACCCAGTACTTC
CASSQAGPQGETQYF
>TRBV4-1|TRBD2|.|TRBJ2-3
TGCGCCAGTAGCCATGGGACTATCCTGGGGACAGATACGCAGTATTTT
CASSHGTILGTDTQYF
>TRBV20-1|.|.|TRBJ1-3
TGCAGTGCTAGAGGGTTTGGGGTATCTGGAAACACCATATATTTT
CSARGFGVSGNTIYF
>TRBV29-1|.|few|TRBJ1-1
TGCAGCGCCACGTGGGACACTGAAGCTTTCTTT
CSATWDTEAFF
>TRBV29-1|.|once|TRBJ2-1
TGCAGCGCCCACAAGACAGTCTCCTACAATGAGCAGTTCTTC
CSAHKTVSYNEQFF
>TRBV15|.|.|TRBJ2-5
TGTGCCACCAGCAAGACCTTGCGGAGCCAAGAGACCCAGTACTTC
CATSKTLRSQETQYF
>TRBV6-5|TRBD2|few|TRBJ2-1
TGTGCCAGCAGTTACGGCGCTAGCGGGAGGGCCCCGATGGGAGAGCAGTTCTTC
CASSYGASGRAPMGEQFF
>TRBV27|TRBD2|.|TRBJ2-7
TGTGCCAGCAGTTCAGCGGGAGGGTACGAGCAGTACTTC
CASSSAGGYEQYF
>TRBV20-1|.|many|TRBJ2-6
TGCAGTGCTAGAGATGCGGGCTCTGGGGCCAACGTCCTGACTTTC
CSARDAGSGANVLTF
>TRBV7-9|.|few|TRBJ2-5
TGTGCCAGCAGCTCACCGACGGGACAAGAGACCCAGTACTTC
CASSSPTGQETQYF
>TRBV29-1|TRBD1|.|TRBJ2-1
TGCAGCGTTGAAGCTCGGACAGGGGCCGAGCAGTTCTTC
CSVEARTGAEQFF
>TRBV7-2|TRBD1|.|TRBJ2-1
TGTGCCAGCAGCTTGGGGACAGTCACTGAGCAGTTCTTC
CASSLGTVTEQFF
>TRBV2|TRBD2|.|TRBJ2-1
TGTGCCAGCCAAGGGGGACTAGCGGTATATTACAATGAGCAGTTCTTC
CASQGGLAVYYNEQFF
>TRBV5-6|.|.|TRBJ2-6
TGTGCCAGCAGCTTGGGTCCAGGCCCTGGGGCCAACGTCCTGACTTTC
CASSLGPGPGANVLTF
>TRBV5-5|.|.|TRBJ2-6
TGTGCCAGCAGCTTGAGACGGTGGGGCAGCAGCTCTGGGGCCAACGTCCTGACTTTC
CASSLRRWGSSSGANVLTF
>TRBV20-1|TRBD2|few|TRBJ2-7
TGCAGTGCTAAACAGGCCGGGACTAGCGGGAGGAACTCCTACGAGCAGTACTTC
CSAKQAGTSGRNSYEQYF
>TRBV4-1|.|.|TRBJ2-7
TGCGCCAGCAGCCAAGATCATACAGCCCCTCCTGTGTACGAGCAGTACTTC
CASSQDHTAPPVYEQYF
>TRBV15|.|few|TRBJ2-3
TGTGCCACCAGCAGACCGGCCTCGGGGGATACGCAGTATTTT
CATSRPASGDTQYF